This T cell receptor beta chain was captured in a study of OX40 agonist ivuxolimab in advanced cancers. Study-wide context: Ivuxolimab was an agonistic, fully human IgG2 monoclonal antibody directed against OX40 (CD134), a costimulatory receptor. Intravenous ivuxolimab was administered to patients every 2 weeks at six dose levels: 0.01, 0.1, 0.3, 1.5, 3 and 10 mg/kg. Patients were allowed to have had prior anti-PD-1, anti-PD-L1 or anti-CTLA-4 therapy, and 40% of the dose-escalation patients had previously received checkpoint inhibitors. In the dose-escalation cohort, more than 75% of patients were male, and the mean age was around 60 years, with a range of roughly 23 to 85. The paper describes the monotherapy dose-escalation part (N ≈ 49 patients) of the phase I trial of ivuxolimab. Of the approximately 50 dose-escalation patients, hepatocellular carcinoma was present in roughly 19, melanoma in around 15, renal cell carcinoma in 9 and head and neck cancer in 9. Partial responses were achieved by three dose-escalation patients, of whom one had hepatocellular carcinoma and two had cutaneous melanoma. Peripheral TCRbeta sequencing was intended to test whether TCR sequence diversity was altered and clonal T-cell expansion was caused by ivuxolimab.

Worth noting for this clone: Its antigen is unknown. It has no much larger one-base neighbor in the sample; base qualities were not kept.

The trial excluded patients who had a history of autoimmune disease or who were on systemic immunosuppression. In every dose cohort, peripheral blood was drawn for TCR sequencing at baseline, cycle 4 day 1, and cycle 7 day 1. Samples were obtained from an open-label, multicenter, first-in-human phase I dose-escalation trial of ivuxolimab. Adults with locally advanced or metastatic head and neck squamous cell, hepatocellular, melanoma or renal cell carcinoma were enrolled in the trial. Before TCR sequencing, CD4+ T cells and CD8+ T cells were sorted from peripheral blood as separate populations. The junction shows trimming of 6 bases on V and 1 base on J, and the gene matches do not reach 6 bases of it. The cysteine opens and the phenylalanine closes a CDR3 of 15 amino acids. The retained sequence is limited to the CDR3, 45 bases, with the frame set at the first base. CDR1 and CDR2 (SNHLY, FYNNEI) derive from the germline V gene.

Genomic DNA was extracted from sorted cells for sequencing of the TCRbeta CDR3 region. TCRbeta CDR3 regions were sequenced using the immunoSEQ Assay. The clones in this table, taken by TCRdb from immuneACCESS, are in-frame only. Not every clone is retained; where verified, under half of the shortfall comes from an unresolved V gene, and the cause of the rest is unknown. This sample holds 43,000 or so clones; around 77% were observed only once. The ten largest clones add up to roughly 2.7% of the sample. Broad study findings and their caveats: Clonal expansion of both CD4+ and CD8+ blood T cells was observed from baseline to week 6 at doses 0.1 to 3.0 mg/kg. The antigen specificity of the clonally expanded peripheral T cells was not determined. After ivuxolimab, expanded clones were on average more numerous among CD8+ T cells than among CD4+ T cells. Low levels of normalized T-cell clonal expansion were also seen in some patients who did not respond. Partial responders in the 0.1-3.0 mg/kg groups had among the lowest normalized peripheral clonal expansion, especially among CD8+ T cells.

The TCR was taken from an adult with an advanced solid tumor such as melanoma, head and neck, liver or kidney cancer. The V and J genes are TRBV2 and TRBJ1-1, and 9 junctional nucleotides match TRBD1. This specimen consisted of CD4+ or CD8+ T cells sorted from blood, obtained in a trial of the OX40 agonist ivuxolimab. The sequence in DNA is TGTGCCAGCAGGGACAGGGGTCTAGGGAACACTGAAGCTTTCTTT. Its protein reads: CASRDRGLGNTEAFF. The CDR3 plus the reference TRBV2 and TRBJ1-1 genes for the other parts give the full variable domain: EPEVTQTPSHQVTQMGQEVILRCVPISNHLYFYWYRQILGQKVEFLVSFYNNEISEKSEIFDDQFSVERPDGSNFTLKIRSTKLEDSAMYFCASRDRGLGNTEAFFGQGTRLTVV.